This entry concerns a single T cell receptor (beta chain). The antigen is undetermined. The sample belongs to a study of molecular identifiers for immune sequencing clone quantification. Broader study findings: Approximately 980,000 naive cells reportedly did not prevent detection of spiked Jurkat TCR RNA from one cell.

The authors sorted naive CD8 T cells as CD8+CD4-CCR7+CD45RA+. MiXCR, run by TCRdb on the PCR reads, gives a single entry per CDR3 protein. Among about 510,000 distinct CDR3 sequences, about a quarter were seen once, and the ten largest hold around 0.79%. CDR1 is MNHNY, CDR2 SVGAGI, per germline (reference sequence). V dropped 7 bases and J dropped 8 bases, with 14 bases sitting between them. The CDR3 totals 12 residues. J is TRBJ1-1 and V is TRBV6-6; TRBD1 is a possible D gene (5 bases). The receptor's source is a human donor in good health. Some libraries in this study had Jurkat cell RNA spiked in. The sequenced material came from naive CD8+ T cells from blood, with Jurkat cell RNA spiked in. Subset meaning: FACS-sorted CD8+CD4-CCR7+CD45RA+ naive T cells. The CDR3 DNA is TGTGCCAGCATCAATGTCGGGGGGGAAGCTTTCTTT. The encoded protein is CASINVGGEAFF.